This T cell receptor beta chain was sequenced during a study of shared clonotypes between healthy human individuals. In the study overall: CD4 naive and CD4 memory each took three plates per donor, while CD8 naive took two and CD8 memory one.

This clone was seen only once. Its antigen is undetermined. Overall study results and limits: Though the depth was large, rarefaction showed that sorted-subset sequencing was incomplete.

V lost 1 base to trimming and J lost 4 bases, with 8 bases between them. This CDR3 comprises 14 residues. Germline CDR1 and CDR2: MGHRA and YSYEKL. Some clones are missing from TCRdb's copy, which holds only in-frame ones; the method was immunoSEQ multiplex PCR. The sample contains 500,000 to 700,000 clones, 85% to 95% of which appear only once. Naive CD8 isolation took CD45RO-negative cells positively selected for CCR7 and excluded terminally differentiated effector memory CD45RA+ cells. The TCR comes from a woman aged 25 to 39 in good health. V and J are TRBV4-1 and TRBJ1-3; D gene ambiguous. Sequencing input: naive CD8+ T cells sorted from blood. CDR3 sequence: CASSQGFPGNTIYF. CDR3 sequence (DNA): TGCGCCAGCAGCCAAGGTTTCCCGGGAAACACCATATATTTT.